This T cell receptor (beta chain) came from a study of cytomegalovirus exposure and HLA in healthy donors. A word on this clone: The antigen remains unidentified.

Study-level findings and limits: Being productive about 87% or about 30% of the time was typical of most TCR beta V segments in an earlier analysis. Later genetic work tied a missense DCLRE1C variant to beta-chain V and J trimming. For most subjects, TCR beta sequences were reported to predict HLA-A and HLA-B alleles with accuracy.

The germline V and J ends were trimmed by 6 bases and 3 bases, with 14 bases remaining between them. The CDR3 is 15 residues long. CDR1 is ENHRY and CDR2 is SYGVKD in the germline V gene. Vbeta (60) and Jbeta (13) primers were used in the PCR. The assay was immunoSEQ multiplex PCR, and TCRdb's table has in-frame clones only and misses some. This sample carries about 190,000 clones, 65% to 80% of them seen once, and the ten largest clones take 4.5% to 5.5%. The receptor comes from a young man in good health and CMV-seropositive. The sequenced sample was PBMCs. The chain employs TRBV10-3 and TRBJ2-2; perhaps TRBD2 as D (6 bases). The CDR3 DNA reads as TGTGCCATCAGGAGGGCTAGCGTGGACACCGGGGAGCTGTTTTTT. It encodes CAIRRASVDTGELFF.